This TCR beta chain was documented in a study of siplizumab effects on memory and regulatory T cells. Assay: immunoSEQ multiplex PCR; the TCRdb copy retains only in-frame clones and omits some. The table includes roughly 92,000 clones, 85% to 95% detected once. This sequence originates from a human donor in good health. Material: non-Treg CD4+ T cells sorted from blood.

CDR3 coding DNA: TGTGCCAGCAGCCTGACAAAGAACTATGGCTACACCTTC. Protein: CASSLTKNYGYTF. V and J are TRBV5-4 and TRBJ1-2; D not resolved. The CDR3 sequence is 13 residues long. Trimming cost V 4 bases and J 2 bases, with 9 bases left between them. Per the germline V gene, CDR1 is SGHNT and CDR2 is YYREEE (reference sequence).